This record looks at one T cell receptor (beta chain) sequence and its context. V gave up 6 bases and J gave up 3 bases; unmatched junction bases: 1. This CDR3 region has 12 residues. Germline lookup yields CDR1 LNHDA and CDR2 SQIVND (reference sequence). Per the authors' pipeline: Reference gene primer amplification yielded estimated nucleated cell counts. Libraries were prepared by immunoSEQ multiplex PCR; TCRdb keeps only in-frame clonotypes and omits some of them. Clonal size and the V and J genes are those of that table, whereas D and trimming came from the DNA. This table holds approximately 110,000 clones, around four fifths found once. The sample comes from a study of blood T cell repertoires in COVID-19. Across the study: Both acute and convalescent COVID-19 samples were obtained from the United States, Italy and Spain.

The material sequenced was peripheral blood. V usage is TRBV19 and J usage is TRBJ1-2, with 7 bases fitting TRBD1. The receptor comes from a woman aged 60 to 75 with acute or convalescent COVID-19. The CDR3 sequence: CASSDRDYGYTF. The CDR3 coding sequence is TGTGCCAGTAGCGACAGGGACTATGGCTACACCTTC. Full variable domain (outside the CDR3, taken from reference TRBV19 and TRBJ1-2): DGGITQSPKYLFRKEGQNVTLSCEQNLNHDAMYWYRQDPGQGLRLIYYSQIVNDFQKGDIAEGYSVSREKKESFPLTVTSAQKNPTAFYLCASSDRDYGYTFGSGTRLTVV.